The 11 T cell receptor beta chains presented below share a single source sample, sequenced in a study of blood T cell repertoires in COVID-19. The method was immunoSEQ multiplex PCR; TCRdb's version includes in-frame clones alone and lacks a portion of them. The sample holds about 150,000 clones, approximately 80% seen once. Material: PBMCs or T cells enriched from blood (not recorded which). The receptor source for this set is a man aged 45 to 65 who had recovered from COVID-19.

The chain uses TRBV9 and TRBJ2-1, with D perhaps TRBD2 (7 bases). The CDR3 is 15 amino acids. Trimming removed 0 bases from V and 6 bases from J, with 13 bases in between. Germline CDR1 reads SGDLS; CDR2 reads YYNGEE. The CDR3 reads CASSVGFGGLNEQFF. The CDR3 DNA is TGTGCCAGCAGCGTAGGTTTCGGGGGGCTCAATGAGCAGTTCTTC.

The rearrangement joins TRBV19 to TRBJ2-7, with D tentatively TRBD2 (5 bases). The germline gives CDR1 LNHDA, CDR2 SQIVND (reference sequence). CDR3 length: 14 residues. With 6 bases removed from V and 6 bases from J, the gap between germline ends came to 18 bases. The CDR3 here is CASRPAVRGVEQYF. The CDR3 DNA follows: TGTGCCAGTAGGCCGGCAGTCCGGGGAGTCGAGCAGTACTTC.

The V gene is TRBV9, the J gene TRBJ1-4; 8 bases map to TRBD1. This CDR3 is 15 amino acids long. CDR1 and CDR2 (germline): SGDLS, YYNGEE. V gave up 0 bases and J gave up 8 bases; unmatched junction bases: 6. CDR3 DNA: TGTGCCAGCAGCGTAGGGGGGACAGGAACCGAAAAACTGTTTTTT. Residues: CASSVGGTGTEKLFF. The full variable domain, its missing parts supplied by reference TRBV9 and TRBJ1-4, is DSGVTQTPKHLITATGQRVTLRCSPRSGDLSVYWYQQSLDQGLQFLIQYYNGEERAKGNILERFSAQQFPDLHSELNLSSLELGDSALYFCASSVGGTGTEKLFFGSGTQLSVL.

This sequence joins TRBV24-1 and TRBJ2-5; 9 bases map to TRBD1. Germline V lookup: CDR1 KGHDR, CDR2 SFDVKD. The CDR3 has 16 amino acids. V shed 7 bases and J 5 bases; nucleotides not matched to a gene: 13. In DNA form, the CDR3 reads TGTGCCACCAGCCCCAGTCCGGGACAGGGTAGCGAGACCCAGTACTTC. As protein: CATSPSPGQGSETQYF.

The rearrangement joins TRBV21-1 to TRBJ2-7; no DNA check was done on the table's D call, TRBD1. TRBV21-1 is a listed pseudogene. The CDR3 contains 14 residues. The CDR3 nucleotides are TGTGCCAGCAGCGCCCCGGGACAGGGGTACGAGCAGTACTTC. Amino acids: CASSAPGQGYEQYF.

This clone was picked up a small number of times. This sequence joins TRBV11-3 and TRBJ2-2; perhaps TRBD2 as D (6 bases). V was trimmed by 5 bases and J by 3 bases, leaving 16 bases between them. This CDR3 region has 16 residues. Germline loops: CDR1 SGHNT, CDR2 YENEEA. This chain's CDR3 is CASSRQTSPDTGELFF. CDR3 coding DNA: TGTGCCAGCAGCCGACAAACTAGCCCGGACACCGGGGAGCTGTTTTTT.

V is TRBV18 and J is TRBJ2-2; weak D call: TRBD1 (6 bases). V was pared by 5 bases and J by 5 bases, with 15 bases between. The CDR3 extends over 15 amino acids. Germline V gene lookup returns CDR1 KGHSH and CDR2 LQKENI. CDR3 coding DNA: TGTGCCAGCTCAACCACAGGGATGAGGACCGGGGAGCTGTTTTTT. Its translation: CASSTTGMRTGELFF.

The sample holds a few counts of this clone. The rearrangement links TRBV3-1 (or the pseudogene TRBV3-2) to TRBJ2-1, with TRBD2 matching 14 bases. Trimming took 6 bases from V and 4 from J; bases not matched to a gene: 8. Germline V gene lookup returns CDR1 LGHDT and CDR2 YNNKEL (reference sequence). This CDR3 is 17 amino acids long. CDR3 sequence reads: CASRRTSGGMSYNEQFF. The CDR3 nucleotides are TGTGCCAGCAGACGGACTAGCGGGGGGATGTCGTACAATGAGCAGTTCTTC.

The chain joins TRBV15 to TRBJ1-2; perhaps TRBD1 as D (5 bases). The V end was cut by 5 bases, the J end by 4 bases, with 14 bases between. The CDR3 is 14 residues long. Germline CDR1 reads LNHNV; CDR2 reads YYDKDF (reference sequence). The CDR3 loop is CATSEGVSVYGYTF. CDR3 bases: TGTGCCACCAGCGAAGGGGTGTCGGTCTATGGCTACACCTTC.

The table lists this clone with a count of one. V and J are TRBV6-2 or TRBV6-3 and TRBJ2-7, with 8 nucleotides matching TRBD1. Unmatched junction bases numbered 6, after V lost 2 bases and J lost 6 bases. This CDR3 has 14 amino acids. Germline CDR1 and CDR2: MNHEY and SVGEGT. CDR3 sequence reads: CASSYGQGAGEQYF. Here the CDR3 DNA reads TGTGCCAGCAGTTACGGGCAGGGGGCTGGCGAGCAGTACTTC.

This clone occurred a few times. The CDR3 spells CASYPGQGMKKLFF. The CDR3 DNA reads as TGTGCCAGTTATCCGGGACAGGGTATGAAAAAACTGTTTTTT. This sequence joins TRBV19 and TRBJ1-4; 9 positions match TRBD1. V was clipped by 8 bases and J by 9 bases; unmatched bases: 10. Germline-derived CDR1 and CDR2 are LNHDA and SQIVND (reference sequence). The CDR3 consists of 14 residues.